This T cell receptor (beta chain) is from a study of cytomegalovirus exposure and HLA in healthy donors (dated by TCRdb to between 2016 and 2019). For context, the study as a whole: A later analysis indicated that the 95 to 150 validation repertoires were generated on the platform also employed for the 666 repertoires of the first cohort. The aim of the study was to test whether cataloging public T cell receptors could identify signatures of past pathogen exposure. In addition to the first cohort of around 670 subjects, a separate validation cohort of approximately 110 different subjects was used. The study combined high-throughput TCR immunosequencing, statistical association of individual TCRs with disease status, and machine learning to predict cytomegalovirus infection status. The paper as a whole reports these results and caveats: A total of about 150 TCR beta chains were listed by the study as associated with cytomegalovirus. Across donors, most TCR sequences were observed very rarely, whereas some public TCRs were present in many individuals. In vitro tests confirmed that a few of the cytomegalovirus-associated TCR beta chains recognize cytomegalovirus antigens. The authors suggested that the approach could potentially be extended to other disease states and immunological phenotypes. Cytomegalovirus status was reported to be diagnosed by the classifier with high specificity and sensitivity in both the original and validation cohorts. The validation cohort had no HLA typing available for a later analysis, so co-occurrence within that cohort was assessed over all 130 or so repertoires. A later analysis found that TCRs clustered in the first cohort also tended to co-occur in the 100 to 150 validation repertoires, with approximately 93% of cluster scores above 0.

Taken from the germline V gene, the CDR1 and CDR2 loops are LGHNA and YNFKEQ. Here V drops 0 bases and J drops 0 bases, and the junction holds 10 bases not matched to any gene. Reading from cysteine to phenylalanine, the CDR3 counts 20 amino acids. Only the CDR3 DNA stays, 60 bases, in frame from base 1. The donors belonged to the validation cohort of over a hundred subjects, which was separate from the roughly 700-subject first cohort. The library was prepared using the immunoSEQ multiplex PCR assay. As for the original processing: A statistical classification framework was built for diagnosing cytomegalovirus status from the catalog of TCR beta chain sequences. TCRdb limited this immuneACCESS table to in-frame rearrangements with V and J called. A share of clones is missing; checked studies link under half to unresolved V genes, and the rest is unexplained. That table supplies the V and J calls and clone size; D and trimming were determined from the DNA. The sample records 150,000 to 200,000 clones, about 80% of which are singletons. The ten largest account for 2.8% of the sample.

On this clone: Its antigen is unknown. Base qualities are not at hand, and no much larger clone is one base apart.

This clonotype originated in a woman under 30 in good health and CMV-seropositive. In this chain, TRBV4-2 is recombined with TRBJ2-1; TRBD2 agrees with 11 junctional bases. Material for sequencing was PBMCs. The DNA is as follows: TGTGCCAGCAGCCAAGATCTTATAGCGGGGGGGCTGGGCTCCTACAATGAGCAGTTCTTC. It translates as CASSQDLIAGGLGSYNEQFF.